The 29 T cell receptor beta chains below were found in one sample sequenced in a study of OX40 agonist ivuxolimab in advanced cancers. Method: immunoSEQ multiplex PCR; TCRdb's copy keeps in-frame clones and lacks some. Of 60,000 or so clones listed, about 94% are singletons. The sequenced sample was CD4+ or CD8+ T cells sorted from blood, obtained in a trial of the OX40 agonist ivuxolimab. The receptor source for this set is an adult with an advanced solid tumor such as melanoma, head and neck, liver or kidney cancer.

The V and J genes are TRBV9 and TRBJ2-3; 7 bases are shared with TRBD1. V trimming: 4 bases; J trimming: 4 bases; junction bases outside the gene matches: 9. Germline V lookup: CDR1 SGDLS, CDR2 YYNGEE. This CDR3 has 15 residues. CDR3 sequence (DNA): TGTGCCAGCAGCACTCAGGTCACAGGGGCAGATACGCAGTATTTT. Its translation: CASSTQVTGADTQYF.

This chain joins TRBV9 and TRBJ2-5; D is unclear. Germline CDR1 is SGDLS and CDR2 is YYNGEE. This CDR3 is 16 amino acids long. V lost 0 bases to trimming and J lost 5 bases, with 17 bases between them. CDR3 sequence reads: CASSVGVRVAWETQYF. The CDR3 DNA follows: TGTGCCAGCAGCGTAGGGGTTCGAGTTGCGTGGGAGACCCAGTACTTC.

V gene TRBV28 combines with J gene TRBJ2-1; D unresolved. CDR1 and CDR2 from the germline V gene are MDHEN and SYDVKM. V was pared by 3 bases and J by 6 bases, with 9 bases between. This CDR3 contains 13 residues. This chain's CDR3 is CASSFYKGNEQFF. For the CDR3, the DNA is TGTGCCAGCAGTTTTTACAAGGGCAATGAGCAGTTCTTC.

The V gene is TRBV21-1, the J gene TRBJ1-6; the listed D gene, TRBD1, was not tested against the DNA. TRBV21-1 is annotated as a pseudogene. This CDR3 has 14 residues. The CDR3 DNA sequence: TGTGCCAGCGCACCGGGACAGGGTAATTCACCCCTCCACTTT. This encodes CASAPGQGNSPLHF.

This chain links TRBV7-9 with TRBJ2-1, with 12 bases lining up with TRBD2. CDR1 and CDR2 from the germline V gene are SEHNR and FQNEAQ (reference sequence). V lost 3 bases and J lost 1; bases outside the gene matches: 10. CDR3 length: 19 residues. CDR3: CASSFPASGRAISYNEQFF. The CDR3 DNA reads as TGTGCCAGCAGCTTCCCCGCTAGCGGGAGGGCCATATCCTACAATGAGCAGTTCTTC. The entire variable domain, with the rest obtained from reference TRBV7-9 and TRBJ2-1, is as follows: DTGVSQNPRHKITKRGQNVTFRCDPISEHNRLYWYRQTLGQGPEFLTYFQNEAQLEKSRLLSDRFSAERPKGSFSTLEIQRTEQGDSAMYLCASSFPASGRAISYNEQFFGPGTRLTVL.

The gene calls are TRBV19 and TRBJ1-2, with 8 nucleotides matching TRBD1. Losses at the gene ends were 2 bases for V and 6 bases for J; bases not matched to a gene: 8. The CDR3 extends over 15 amino acids. Germline assignment: CDR1 LNHDA and CDR2 SQIVND (reference sequence). In nucleotides, the CDR3 is TGTGCCAGTAGTATATTCGAGACAGGGGATGATGGCTACACCTTC. Translated, it gives CASSIFETGDDGYTF.

The chain links TRBV15 to TRBJ1-5; 7 bases line up with TRBD1. With 2 bases clipped from V and 7 bases from J, the junction kept 11 bases outside the gene matches. Germline CDR1 is LNHNV and CDR2 is YYDKDF (reference sequence). This CDR3 has 16 residues. The CDR3: CATSRTRSGQWQPQHF. For the CDR3, the DNA is TGTGCCACCAGCAGAACTCGCTCGGGACAGTGGCAGCCCCAGCATTTT.

The rearrangement joins TRBV27 to TRBJ2-4; D is undetermined. This CDR3 contains 16 residues. The V and J ends lost 5 bases and 0 bases respectively, with 14 bases between them. The V gene's germline CDR1 is MNHEY and CDR2 SMNVEV (reference sequence). The CDR3 protein is CASSPQVLLAKNIQYF. The CDR3 nucleotides read TGTGCCAGCAGTCCGCAGGTTCTACTAGCCAAAAACATTCAGTACTTC.

This chain connects TRBV9 to TRBJ2-7, with TRBD2 as a possible D gene (6 bases). Germline CDR1 SGDLS, CDR2 YYNGEE. The germline V and J ends were trimmed by 3 bases and 3 bases, with 19 bases remaining between them. The CDR3 is made up of 16 amino acids. CDR3 residues: CASSEGFGGLHYEQYF. The CDR3 nucleotides read TGTGCCAGCAGCGAGGGGTTCGGGGGACTCCACTACGAGCAGTACTTC.

V gene TRBV11-2 combines with J gene TRBJ2-2, with D perhaps matching TRBD1 or TRBD2 (6 bases each). The CDR3 extends over 14 amino acids. V lost 4 bases to trimming and J lost 3 bases, with 9 bases between them. Per the germline V gene, CDR1 is SGHAT and CDR2 is FQNNGV. The CDR3 sequence is CASSWGADTGELFF. CDR3 bases: TGTGCCAGCAGCTGGGGGGCTGACACCGGGGAGCTGTTTTTT.

This clone was picked up many times. The V and J genes are TRBV7-3 and TRBJ1-1; D gene unclear. The CDR3 spans 13 residues. The germline CDR1 and CDR2 sequences are SGHTA and FQGTGA. The V and J ends lost 2 bases and 5 bases respectively, with 9 bases between them. The CDR3 sequence: CASSLGMGTEAFF. In nucleotides, the CDR3 is TGTGCCAGCAGCTTAGGGATGGGGACTGAAGCTTTCTTT.

The chain carries TRBV7-9 and TRBJ2-3; D gene ambiguous. Germline CDR1 and CDR2: SEHNR and FQNEAQ (reference sequence). This CDR3 region has 12 residues. The germline V and J ends were trimmed by 4 bases and 2 bases, with 4 bases remaining between them. CDR3 nucleotide sequence: TGTGCCAGCAGCTCCTTCACAGATACGCAGTATTTT. Protein product: CASSSFTDTQYF.

The chain combines TRBV9 with TRBJ2-7; TRBD2 matches 7 bases. The germline gives CDR1 SGDLS, CDR2 YYNGEE. The V gene end was trimmed by 0 bases and the J gene end by 2 bases; junction bases not matched to a gene: 2. This CDR3 has 14 residues. CDR3 coding DNA: TGTGCCAGCAGCGTAGGGGAGGGAGCCTACGAGCAGTACTTC. Protein product: CASSVGEGAYEQYF.

The V call is TRBV7-2, the J call TRBJ1-1, with a tentative D call TRBD1 (5 bases). Trimming took off 1 base at V and 5 bases at J, with 14 bases between the two ends. The CDR3 sequence is 15 residues long. Per germline, CDR1 SGHTA and CDR2 FQGNSA. CDR3 bases: TGTGCCAGCAGCTTAGTCGGCCAGGGAAGAACTGAAGCTTTCTTT. Amino acid sequence: CASSLVGQGRTEAFF. Complete variable domain (other parts from reference TRBV7-2 and TRBJ1-1): GAGVSQSPSNKVTEKGKDVELRCDPISGHTALYWYRQSLGQGLEFLIYFQGNSAPDKSGLPSDRFSAERTGGSVSTLTIQRTQQEDSAVYLCASSLVGQGRTEAFFGQGTRLTVV.

The chain carries TRBV27 and TRBJ2-1; 12 nucleotides agree with TRBD1. The CDR3 spans 15 residues. Germline assignment: CDR1 MNHEY and CDR2 SMNVEV (reference sequence). With 3 bases clipped from V and 7 bases from J, the junction kept 4 bases outside the gene matches. Here the CDR3 reads CASSLGTGGKNEQFF. CDR3 DNA: TGTGCCAGCAGTTTGGGGACAGGGGGCAAAAATGAGCAGTTCTTC.

In its sample, this clone was seen once. V and J are TRBV5-6 and TRBJ2-5; no clear D gene. Germline V CDR1 and CDR2: SGHDT, YYEEEE. V was shortened by 3 bases and J by 1 base, with 7 bases between the two germline ends. The CDR3 sequence is 13 residues long. CDR3: CASSWRIQETQYF. CDR3 coding DNA: TGTGCCAGCAGCTGGCGGATCCAAGAGACCCAGTACTTC.

This clone was picked up one time. The chain couples TRBV4-3 to TRBJ2-5; a weak D match, TRBD1 (6 bases). Germline V CDR1 and CDR2: LGHNA, YSLEER. Trimming took off 0 bases at V and 5 bases at J, with 16 bases between the two ends. CDR3 length: 16 amino acids. CDR3 loop: CASSQELSGAGETQYF. CDR3 DNA sequence: TGCGCCAGCAGCCAAGAATTGTCAGGGGCAGGGGAGACCCAGTACTTC.

The chain links TRBV27 to TRBJ2-7; 7 positions match TRBD1. This CDR3 has 14 amino acids. V lost 6 bases, J lost 0 bases, and 5 bases stayed unmatched. Germline values: CDR1 MNHEY, CDR2 SMNVEV (reference sequence). CDR3 sequence (DNA): TGTGCCAGCAGCCCCGGGACAGCCTCCTACGAGCAGTACTTC. It yields the protein CASSPGTASYEQYF.

This clone came up once. The V call is TRBV4-3, the J call TRBJ2-1; 11 nucleotides align to TRBD1. This CDR3 has 16 amino acids. V lost 0 bases and J lost 4; bases outside the gene matches: 2. The V gene's germline CDR1 is LGHNA and CDR2 YSLEER. CDR3 DNA sequence: TGCGCCAGCAGCCAAGAGGGGACAGGGGGATACAATGAGCAGTTCTTC. Translated: CASSQEGTGGYNEQFF.

V is TRBV7-6 and J is TRBJ2-7; 10 bases are a match to TRBD2. Per germline, CDR1 SGHVS and CDR2 FNYEAQ. The V segment lost 0 bases and the J segment 3 bases; nucleotides outside the gene matches: 2. The CDR3 totals 15 residues. The CDR3 spells CASSLASGRSYEQYF. CDR3 coding DNA: TGTGCCAGCAGCTTAGCTAGCGGGAGGAGCTACGAGCAGTACTTC.

V gene TRBV30 combines with J gene TRBJ2-3, with D possibly being TRBD1 (7 bases). The CDR3 runs to 15 residues. Trimming cost V 0 bases and J 2 bases, with 12 bases left between them. Germline assignment: CDR1 GTSNPN and CDR2 SVGIG (reference sequence). The CDR3 is CAWSVPGGTTDTQYF. CDR3 DNA sequence: TGTGCCTGGAGTGTACCAGGGGGGACCACAGATACGCAGTATTTT.

The chain is built from TRBV5-1 and TRBJ2-2; D is possibly TRBD1 (7 bases). Trimming left V 4 bases short and J 6 bases short, with 16 bases between. Germline V CDR1 and CDR2: SGHRS, YFSETQ. The CDR3 loop spans 15 amino acids. CDR3 region: CASSPAGGTAGELFF. CDR3 sequence (DNA): TGCGCCAGCAGCCCGGCAGGGGGGACAGCCGGGGAGCTGTTTTTT.

This clone has only one observation. The V gene is TRBV9, the J gene TRBJ2-1; the match to TRBD1 covers 8 bases. Germline CDR1 is SGDLS and CDR2 is YYNGEE. Germline trimming cut 4 bases from V and 8 bases from J; bases unmatched to any gene: 8. The CDR3 has 14 amino acids. This CDR3 is CASSLWTGSDEQFF. Written as DNA, the CDR3 is TGTGCCAGCAGCCTCTGGACAGGGAGCGATGAGCAGTTCTTC. Full variable domain (remainder filled in from reference TRBV9 and TRBJ2-1): DSGVTQTPKHLITATGQRVTLRCSPRSGDLSVYWYQQSLDQGLQFLIQYYNGEERAKGNILERFSAQQFPDLHSELNLSSLELGDSALYFCASSLWTGSDEQFFGPGTRLTVL.

The CDR3 reads CASSPKGTGYREQYF. The CDR3 DNA sequence: TGTGCCAGCAGTCCGAAAGGGACAGGGTACCGCGAGCAGTACTTC. The V and J genes are TRBV27 and TRBJ2-7, with 9 nucleotides matching TRBD1. V lost 5 bases to trimming and J lost 6 bases; unmatched junction nucleotides: 11. This CDR3 spans 15 amino acids. Germline V gene data show CDR1 as MNHEY and CDR2 as SMNVEV (reference sequence).

The chain uses TRBV5-6 and TRBJ1-1; D perhaps matches TRBD1 (5 bases). The CDR3 is 12 amino acids. V lost 4 bases and J 10 bases, leaving 14 bases between the germline ends. Germline loops: CDR1 SGHDT, CDR2 YYEEEE. This CDR3 reads CASSVLTAVAFF. The CDR3 DNA reads as TGTGCCAGCAGCGTGTTGACAGCCGTAGCTTTCTTT.

The rearrangement links TRBV4-3 to TRBJ2-2, with D maybe TRBD2 (5 bases). The CDR3 length is 16 residues. The germline V and J ends were trimmed by 0 bases and 3 bases, with 11 bases remaining between them. Germline CDR1 reads LGHNA; CDR2 reads YSLEER. The CDR3: CASSQDRTDYTGELFF. The DNA of the CDR3 is TGCGCCAGCAGCCAAGATCGGACTGACTACACCGGGGAGCTGTTTTTT.

The chain recombines TRBV6-5 with TRBJ2-2; D unresolved. V was shortened by 0 bases and J by 3 bases, with 5 bases between the two germline ends. The CDR3 totals 14 residues. Germline CDR1 reads MNHEY; CDR2 reads SVGAGI. The CDR3 sequence is CASSYSQYTGELFF. The CDR3 DNA is TGTGCCAGCAGTTACTCCCAGTACACCGGGGAGCTGTTTTTT.

The chain is built from TRBV28 and TRBJ1-2; the D is unclear. The V and J ends lost 2 bases and 8 bases respectively, with 6 bases between them. This CDR3 comprises 11 residues. CDR1 and CDR2 (germline): MDHEN, SYDVKM. The CDR3 DNA follows: TGTGCCAGCAGTTTACTTGGCGGCTACACCTTC. Its translation: CASSLLGGYTF.

The chain recombines TRBV18 with TRBJ2-7; D gene ambiguous. Germline V lookup: CDR1 KGHSH, CDR2 LQKENI. Trimming shortened V by 2 bases and J by 0 bases, and 17 bases separated the two germline ends. CDR3 size: 17 residues. Here the CDR3 reads CASSPKTPTYSSYEQYF. In DNA form, the CDR3 reads TGTGCCAGCTCACCAAAGACCCCTACTTATAGCTCCTACGAGCAGTACTTC.